This T cell receptor (beta chain) comes out of a study of blood T cell repertoires in COVID-19. Here immunoSEQ multiplex PCR was the method, and the copy in TCRdb shows in-frame clones only, minus some. This table holds 280,000 or so clones, roughly 89% found once. Trimming took 4 bases from V and 0 from J; bases not matched to a gene: 14. CDR1 is LNHDA and CDR2 is SQIVND in the germline V gene (reference sequence). CDR3 size: 19 residues. Sequencing was performed on PBMCs or T cells enriched from blood (not recorded which). The chain links TRBV19 to TRBJ1-2, with 10 bases lining up with TRBD1. The sequence came from a woman in her late teens or twenties with acute COVID-19. The CDR3 loop is CASSTATGGAGKANYGYTF. The CDR3 DNA follows: TGTGCCAGTAGTACCGCGACAGGGGGCGCGGGAAAAGCTAACTATGGCTACACCTTC.